Detailed here is one T cell receptor beta chain. Its antigen target is currently unknown. No much larger clone exists at a distance of one base, and base qualities are not known. V and J are truncated by 2 bases and 0 bases respectively, leaving an intervening sequence of 20 bases. From the germline V gene, CDR1 is LGHNA and CDR2 is YNFKEQ. The CDR3 runs 18 amino acids, cysteine and phenylalanine included. Only the CDR3 portion is preserved as DNA: 54 bases, with reading frame beginning at the first base. The library was obtained by RT-PCR. The sample was run on an Illumina HiSeq 2500. The public sequencing data were trimmed at Q25 with fastp and processed into clonotypes with MiXCR by TCRdb, which kept only in-frame beta chains. Each entry merges the rows of one CDR3 protein and shows their most common DNA and genes. The sample has just under 550,000 distinct CDR3 sequences on record, approximately 24% of them singletons. 2.5% to 3% of the sample rests with the top ten.

These data are taken from a study of response to subunit inactivated influenza vaccine (dated by TCRdb to about 2018). Study-level background: Deep quantitative profiling of the T cell receptor repertoire was used in the study to follow responses to a trivalent subunit inactivated influenza vaccine. Findings and caveats that apply to the study as a whole: It was suggested by the authors that each seasonal influenza vaccination may recruit only a limited number of new T cells.

These data were also filed under a second study, of T cells expressing NK-cell markers. Per the second study: TCR beta cDNA libraries were made by 5'RACE template switching that added a universal primer site and unique molecular identifiers. In sorted CD3+CD56+NKG2C+, CD3+CD56+NKG2C- and CD3+CD56-NKG2C+ T-cell subsets from several donors, TCR beta-chain repertoires were profiled. Among the eight sequenced donors, seven were HCMV-seropositive and one was HCMV-seronegative. In several experiments an anti-gammadeltaTCR antibody was added to restrict sorting to alphabetaTCR-expressing T cells. In a handful of donors, the dominant CD3+CD56+NKG2C+ clonotypes were among the top 10 CD8+ clonotypes and accounted for roughly 1.0-7.5% of CD8+ T cells. Those dominant clonotypes were again the most abundant among CD3+CD56-NKG2C+ cells in a handful of donors, at roughly 25-65%. Whether the expanded NKG2C-expressing T cell clones were specific for HCMV antigens remained unclear. The eight sequenced donors were randomly selected healthy volunteers, three men and five women. A commercial ELISA kit detecting HCMV-specific IgG in serum was used to determine HCMV serostatus. Ficoll density gradient centrifugation was used to isolate peripheral blood mononuclear cells from blood. CD4+ and CD8+ T cells were isolated from PBMC by magnetic immunoseparation with Miltenyi isolation kits. Synthesis of cDNA was primed from the TCR beta constant segment and was followed by two consecutive PCR amplification steps. Libraries were sequenced as 2 x 150 bp reads on Illumina HiSeq 2000/2500, MiSeq or NextSeq. MIGEC was used to demultiplex reads and group the reads by UMI, and MiTCR was used to assemble and quantify clonotypes. To remove erroneous sequences, TCR cDNA sequences were retained only when supported by two or more reads. Downstream repertoire analysis used the tcR package, and clonotypes were matched across fractions by CDR3 nucleotide sequence plus V segment. VDJmatch was used to annotate antigen specificity against VDJdb, with one amino acid substitution allowed in CDR3.

This material consisted of CD4+ T cells sorted from PBMCs, taken roughly 12 days after vaccination. The V and J genes are TRBV4-2 and TRBJ2-7, and possibly TRBD1, on 5 matching bases. This clonotype was obtained from a man aged 45-65 years who received an inactivated influenza vaccine. Donor details come from another sample of the same person, matched by shared clones. The nucleotide sequence reads as follows: TGTGCCAGCAGCCAACCCAGATCTGGGGCGGAGAGCTCCTACGAGCAGTACTTC. The encoded protein is CASSQPRSGAESSYEQYF.